A single sample is the source of the 10 T cell receptor beta chains below, sequenced in a study of blood T cell repertoires in COVID-19. The method was immunoSEQ multiplex PCR; TCRdb's version includes in-frame clones alone and lacks a portion of them. The sample holds 390,000 or so clones, roughly 85% seen once. Material for sequencing was peripheral blood. Every receptor here comes from a woman aged 25 to 45 with active or convalescent COVID-19.

This chain connects TRBV29-1 to TRBJ1-2; D unresolved. Germline V gene lookup returns CDR1 SQVTM and CDR2 ANQGSEA. The CDR3 covers 15 residues. Trimming cost V 5 bases and J 0 bases, with 16 bases left between them. CDR3 bases: TGCAGCGTTCACTCCCGGGGATTAACTAACTATGGCTACACCTTC. This encodes CSVHSRGLTNYGYTF.

V is TRBV3-1 (or the pseudogene TRBV3-2) and J is TRBJ2-1, with TRBD2 matching 7 bases. Per germline, CDR1 LGHDT and CDR2 YNNKEL (reference sequence). V trimming: 6 bases; J trimming: 3 bases; junction bases outside the gene matches: 11. This CDR3 is 16 amino acids long. DNA for the CDR3: TGTGCCAGCAGTCCCCGTTCGGGGGGACGCTACAATGAGCAGTTCTTC. Translating it yields CASSPRSGGRYNEQFF.

This clone is a singleton in its sample. The chain employs TRBV29-1 and TRBJ2-5, with TRBD1 as a possible D gene (6 bases). Germline V gene lookup returns CDR1 SQVTM and CDR2 ANQGSEA. V shed 6 bases and J shed 4 bases, with 12 bases lying between them. The CDR3 spans 12 residues. The CDR3 here is CSVRGDRETQYF. The CDR3 DNA reads as TGCAGCGTCAGGGGAGATAGAGAGACCCAGTACTTC.

V usage is TRBV19 and J usage is TRBJ2-3; 12 bases align to TRBD2. The CDR3 is 16 residues long. Germline V gives CDR1 LNHDA, CDR2 SQIVND (reference sequence). Trimming at V came to 3 bases and at J to 3 bases, leaving 4 bases not matched to a gene. CDR3 nucleotides: TGTGCCAGTAGTATGGTAGGACTAGCGGGGACAGATACGCAGTATTTT. Translated, it gives CASSMVGLAGTDTQYF.

The chain carries TRBV5-4 and TRBJ2-1; 7 nucleotides match TRBD2. The germline V gene has CDR1 SGHNT and CDR2 YYREEE (reference sequence). V was pared by 0 bases and J by 5 bases, with 14 bases of the junction left unmatched. The CDR3 has 18 amino acids. CDR3 DNA sequence: TGTGCCAGCAGCTTGGCCCGAATACGGCTAGCGGAGAACAATGAGCAGTTCTTC. Translated: CASSLARIRLAENNEQFF.

J is TRBJ1-1 and V is TRBV19; tentatively, D is TRBD1 (6 bases). Trimming took 3 bases from V and 2 from J, leaving 10 bases between them. This CDR3 region has 14 residues. Germline CDR1 LNHDA, CDR2 SQIVND (reference sequence). The CDR3 DNA sequence: TGTGCCAGTAGTATGGCAGGGGATAACACTGAAGCTTTCTTT. It specifies CASSMAGDNTEAFF.

J is TRBJ2-2 and V is TRBV6-1, with 10 bases fitting TRBD1. V shed 1 base, J shed 7 bases, and the junction held 6 bases outside the gene matches. Germline V gene lookup returns CDR1 MNHNS and CDR2 SASEGT. The CDR3 length is 16 residues. The CDR3: CASSEVDRGLSGELFF. In DNA, the CDR3 is TGTGCCAGCAGTGAAGTAGACAGGGGGCTTAGCGGGGAGCTGTTTTTT.

The chain links TRBV5-1 to TRBJ1-2, with 7 bases fitting TRBD1. Germline V lookup: CDR1 SGHRS, CDR2 YFSETQ. With 2 bases clipped from V and 7 bases from J, the junction kept 2 bases outside the gene matches. CDR3 length: 12 residues. Written as DNA, the CDR3 is TGCGCCAGCAGCTTACAGGGGTCTGGCTACACCTTC. This encodes CASSLQGSGYTF.

The chain links TRBV5-5 to TRBJ1-5, with D possibly being TRBD1 (5 bases). Germline CDR1 reads SGHKS; CDR2 reads YYEKEE (reference sequence). V lost 4 bases to trimming and J lost 1 base, with 12 bases between them. The CDR3 has 15 residues. This CDR3 reads CASSLGRGSNQPQHF. The CDR3 DNA sequence: TGTGCCAGCAGCCTGGGGAGGGGAAGCAATCAGCCCCAGCATTTT.

This rearrangement joins TRBV29-1 to TRBJ1-2; maybe TRBD1 (6 bases). V was trimmed by 4 bases and J by 4 bases, leaving 13 bases between them. The CDR3 spans 13 residues. CDR1 is SQVTM and CDR2 is ANQGSEA in the germline V gene. CDR3 nucleotide sequence: TGCAGCGTTGTAGGGGGGGCCCTCTATGGCTACACCTTC. The encoded protein is CSVVGGALYGYTF.